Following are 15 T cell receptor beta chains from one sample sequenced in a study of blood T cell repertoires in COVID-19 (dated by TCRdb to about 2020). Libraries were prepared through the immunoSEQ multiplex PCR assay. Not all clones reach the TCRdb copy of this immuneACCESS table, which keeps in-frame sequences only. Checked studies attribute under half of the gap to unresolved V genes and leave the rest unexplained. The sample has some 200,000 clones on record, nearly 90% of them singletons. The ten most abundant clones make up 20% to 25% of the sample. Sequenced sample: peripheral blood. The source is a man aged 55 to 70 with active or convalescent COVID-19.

CDR3 residues: CASSFYGDREGQPQHF. Here the CDR3 DNA reads TGTGCCAGCAGCTTCTACGGGGACAGGGAAGGTCAGCCCCAGCATTTT. This rearrangement joins TRBV7-8 to TRBJ1-5; 9 nucleotides agree with TRBD1. Germline V gives CDR1 SGHVS, CDR2 FQNEAQ. There are 16 residues in the CDR3. The ends lost 3 bases at V and 6 bases at J; junction bases unmatched: 9.

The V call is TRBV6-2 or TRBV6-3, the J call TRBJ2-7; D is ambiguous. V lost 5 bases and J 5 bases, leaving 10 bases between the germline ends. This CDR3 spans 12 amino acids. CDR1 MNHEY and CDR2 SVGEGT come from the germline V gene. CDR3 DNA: TGTGCCAGCAGTGAGGTTGAGAACGAGCAGTACTTC. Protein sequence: CASSEVENEQYF.

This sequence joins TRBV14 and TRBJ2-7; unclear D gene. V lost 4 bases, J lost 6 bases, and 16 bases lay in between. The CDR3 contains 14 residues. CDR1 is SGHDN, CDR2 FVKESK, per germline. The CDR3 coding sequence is TGTGCCAGCAGCCCACTCGTAAGCAACCCCGAGCAGTACTTC. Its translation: CASSPLVSNPEQYF.

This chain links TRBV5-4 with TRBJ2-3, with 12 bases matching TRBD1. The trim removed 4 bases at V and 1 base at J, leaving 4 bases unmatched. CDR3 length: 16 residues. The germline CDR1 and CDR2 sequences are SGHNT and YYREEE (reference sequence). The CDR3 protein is CASSLGQGAGTDTQYF. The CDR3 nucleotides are TGTGCCAGCAGCCTGGGACAGGGGGCAGGCACAGATACGCAGTATTTT. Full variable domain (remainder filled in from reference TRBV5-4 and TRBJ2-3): ETGVTQSPTHLIKTRGQQVTLRCSSQSGHNTVSWYQQALGQGPQFIFQYYREEENGRGNFPPRFSGLQFPNYSSELNVNALELDDSALYLCASSLGQGAGTDTQYFGPGTRLTVL.

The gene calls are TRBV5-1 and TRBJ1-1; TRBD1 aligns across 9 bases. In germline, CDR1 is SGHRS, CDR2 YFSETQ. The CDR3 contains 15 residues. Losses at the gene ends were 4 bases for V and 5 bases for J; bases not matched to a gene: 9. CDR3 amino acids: CASSISYRGRTEAFF. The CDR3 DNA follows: TGCGCCAGCAGCATCTCTTACAGGGGGCGGACTGAAGCTTTCTTT.

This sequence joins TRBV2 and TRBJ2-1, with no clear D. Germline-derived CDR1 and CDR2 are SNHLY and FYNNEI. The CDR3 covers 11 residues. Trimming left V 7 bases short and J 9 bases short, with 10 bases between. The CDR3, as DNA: TGTGCCAGCACTATACTTAGTGAGCAGTTCTTC. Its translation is CASTILSEQFF.

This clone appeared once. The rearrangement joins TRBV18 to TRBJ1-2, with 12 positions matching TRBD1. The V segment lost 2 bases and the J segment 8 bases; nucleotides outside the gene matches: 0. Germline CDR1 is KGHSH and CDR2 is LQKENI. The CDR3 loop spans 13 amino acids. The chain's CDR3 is CASSPGTGGGYTF. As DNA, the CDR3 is TGTGCCAGCTCACCAGGGACAGGGGGCGGCTACACCTTC.

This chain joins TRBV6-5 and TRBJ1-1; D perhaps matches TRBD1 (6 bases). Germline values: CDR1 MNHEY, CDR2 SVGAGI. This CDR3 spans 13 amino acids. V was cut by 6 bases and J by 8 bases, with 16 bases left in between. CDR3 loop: CASRETGYREAFF. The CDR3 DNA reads TGTGCCAGCAGAGAGACAGGTTATAGGGAAGCTTTCTTT.

CDR3 nucleotides: TGTGCCAGCCTTATAGGGGACACTGAAGCTTTCTTT. Translated, it gives CASLIGDTEAFF. This chain connects TRBV2 to TRBJ1-1; the D gene is possibly TRBD1 (5 bases). This CDR3 contains 12 residues. Between the trimmed V and J ends, which lost 8 bases and 3 bases, there was a span of 10 bases. Germline assignment: CDR1 SNHLY and CDR2 FYNNEI.

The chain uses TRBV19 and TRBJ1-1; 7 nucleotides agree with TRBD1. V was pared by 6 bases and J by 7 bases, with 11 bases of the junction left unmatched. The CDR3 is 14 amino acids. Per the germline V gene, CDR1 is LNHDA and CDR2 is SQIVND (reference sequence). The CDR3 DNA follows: TGTGCCAGTAGCCCCCTCGGACAGGCCATTGAAGCTTTCTTT. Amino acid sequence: CASSPLGQAIEAFF. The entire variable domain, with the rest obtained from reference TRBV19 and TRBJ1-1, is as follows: DGGITQSPKYLFRKEGQNVTLSCEQNLNHDAMYWYRQDPGQGLRLIYYSQIVNDFQKGDIAEGYSVSREKKESFPLTVTSAQKNPTAFYLCASSPLGQAIEAFFGQGTRLTVV.

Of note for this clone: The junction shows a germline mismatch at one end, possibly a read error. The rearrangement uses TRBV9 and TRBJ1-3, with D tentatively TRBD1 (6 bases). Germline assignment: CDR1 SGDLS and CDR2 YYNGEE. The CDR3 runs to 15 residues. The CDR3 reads CASIVPDSSGNTIYF. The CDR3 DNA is TGTGCCAGCATCGTACCGGACAGCTCTGGAAACACCATATATTTT.

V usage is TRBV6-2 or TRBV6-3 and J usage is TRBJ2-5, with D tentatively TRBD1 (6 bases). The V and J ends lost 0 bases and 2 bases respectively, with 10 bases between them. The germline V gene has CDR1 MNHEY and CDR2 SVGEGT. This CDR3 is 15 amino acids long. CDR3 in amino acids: CASSYSQGYQETQYF. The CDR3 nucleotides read TGTGCCAGCAGTTACTCGCAGGGGTATCAAGAGACCCAGTACTTC.

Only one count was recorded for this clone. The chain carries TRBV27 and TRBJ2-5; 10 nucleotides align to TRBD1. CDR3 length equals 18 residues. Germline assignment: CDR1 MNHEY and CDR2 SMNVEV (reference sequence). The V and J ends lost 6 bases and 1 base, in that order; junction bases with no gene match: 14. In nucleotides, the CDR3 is TGTGCCAGCAGCTCAGATCCCCGGGACAGGGGTCTCCAAGAGACCCAGTACTTC. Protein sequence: CASSSDPRDRGLQETQYF.

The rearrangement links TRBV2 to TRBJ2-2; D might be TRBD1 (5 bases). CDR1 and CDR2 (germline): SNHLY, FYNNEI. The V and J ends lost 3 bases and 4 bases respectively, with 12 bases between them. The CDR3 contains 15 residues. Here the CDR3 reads CASSEGTGGTGELFF. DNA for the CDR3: TGTGCCAGCAGTGAGGGTACAGGTGGCACCGGGGAGCTGTTTTTT.

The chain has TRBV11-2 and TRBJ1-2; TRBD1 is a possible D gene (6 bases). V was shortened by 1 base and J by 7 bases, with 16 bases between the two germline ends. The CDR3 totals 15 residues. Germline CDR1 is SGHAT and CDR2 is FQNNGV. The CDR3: CASSLALRGLGGYTF. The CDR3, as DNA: TGTGCCAGCAGCTTAGCGCTTAGGGGGTTGGGTGGCTACACCTTC.